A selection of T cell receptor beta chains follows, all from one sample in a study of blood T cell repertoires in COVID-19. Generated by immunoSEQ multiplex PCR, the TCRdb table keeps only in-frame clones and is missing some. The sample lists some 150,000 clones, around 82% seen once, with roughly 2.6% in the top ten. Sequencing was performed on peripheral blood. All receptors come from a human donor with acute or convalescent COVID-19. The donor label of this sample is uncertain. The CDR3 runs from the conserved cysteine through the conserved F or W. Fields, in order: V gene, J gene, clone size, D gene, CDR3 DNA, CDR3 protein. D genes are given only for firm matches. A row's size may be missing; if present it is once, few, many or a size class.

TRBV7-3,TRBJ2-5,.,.,TGTGCCAGCAGCTTAACGTTCGGGCAGGGGCAAGAGACCCAGTACTTC,CASSLTFGQGQETQYF
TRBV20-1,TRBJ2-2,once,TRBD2,TGCAGTGCTAGTGCTAGCGGAGCCGGGGAGCTGTTTTTT,CSASASGAGELFF
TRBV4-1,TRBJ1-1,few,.,TGCGCCAGCAGCCAGATGGGAGGAGGGTGGGCTTTCTTT,CASSQMGGGWAFF
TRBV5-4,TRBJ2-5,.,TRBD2,TGTGCCAGCAGCTCCGTAGCTGCGGGAGGGTCTAAAGAGACCCAGTACTTC,CASSSVAAGGSKETQYF
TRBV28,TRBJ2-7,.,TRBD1,TGTGCCAGCAGTTCCCCGGGACAGGGGGCAGGGGAGCAGTACTTC,CASSSPGQGAGEQYF
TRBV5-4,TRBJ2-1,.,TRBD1,TGTGCCAGCAGCTATTGGACAGGGGGGATCTCGCAGTTCTTC,CASSYWTGGISQFF
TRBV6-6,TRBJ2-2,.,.,TGTGCCTCAACCGGGACTTGGATTCCCGGGGAGCTGTTTTTT,CASTGTWIPGELFF
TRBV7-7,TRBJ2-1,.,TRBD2,TGTGCTAGCAGCTCAGGACTAGCGGTCTCCTACAATGAGCAGTTCTTC,CASSSGLAVSYNEQFF
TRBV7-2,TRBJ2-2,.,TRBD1,TGTGCCAGCAGAGGGGGCACAGCGAACACCGGGGAGCTGTTTTTT,CASRGGTANTGELFF
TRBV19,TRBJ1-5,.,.,TGTGCCAGTAGTATGTCCGGGGGTAACTATCAGCCCCAGCATTTT,CASSMSGGNYQPQHF
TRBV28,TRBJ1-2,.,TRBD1,TGTGCCAGCAGTCAAGGTGGGTCGAGGGGGCCCTATGGCTACACCTTC,CASSQGGSRGPYGYTF